This T cell receptor (beta chain) emerged from a study of T cells in Graves' hyperthyroidism and ophthalmopathy. Study outcomes and limitations: Most clonotypes that expanded in the thyroid above 0.001 also showed up in blood. The model foresaw ophthalmopathy a median about 6.5 months prior to onset.

It was RNA transcripts that yielded the amplified TCR beta CDR3 regions. The primer set for the first-round RT-PCR of the TCR CDR3 was HTBI. One entry per CDR3 protein, called by TCRdb with MiXCR from the multiplex PCR reads. Here the sample spans about 620,000 distinct CDR3 sequences, about 17% being singletons. This clonotype has ten or more counts. Its matching antigen is unknown. The CDR3 length is 16 residues. CDR1 SEHNR and CDR2 FQNEAQ come from the germline V gene (reference sequence). The J segment lost 5 bases and the V segment lost 8 bases, leaving 12 bases of the junction unmatched. V usage is TRBV7-9 and J usage is TRBJ2-4, with 10 nucleotides matching TRBD1. Sample: blood. This TCR derives from a woman aged 25 to 45 with Graves' hyperthyroidism. In DNA, the CDR3 is TGTGCCAGCTCTCGTAAGACAGGGGGCCTCGAAAACATTCAGTACTTC. It translates to CASSRKTGGLENIQYF.